These 13 T cell receptor beta chains came from one sample sequenced in a study of T cell responses to AZD1222 COVID-19 vaccine. Produced via immunoSEQ multiplex PCR; TCRdb's table is partial and in-frame only. The repertoire holds fewer than 100,000 clones, with roughly nine tenths as singletons. The input for sequencing was peripheral blood, taken 28 days after the second AZD1222 dose. The receptors come from an adult who received the AZD1222 COVID-19 vaccine.

V and J are TRBV9 and TRBJ2-7; perhaps D is TRBD1 or TRBD2 (6 bases each). V was trimmed by 0 bases and J by 7 bases, leaving 14 bases between them. The CDR3 runs to 14 residues. From germline, CDR1 is SGDLS and CDR2 YYNGEE. CDR3 protein: CASSVGRGPGEQYF. CDR3 sequence (DNA): TGTGCCAGCAGCGTAGGCCGGGGGCCGGGGGAGCAGTACTTC.

The J gene is TRBJ2-2, the V gene TRBV7-7; no firm D call. Germline assignment: CDR1 SSHAT and CDR2 FNYEAQ (reference sequence). The length of the CDR3 is 13 residues. CDR3 sequence reads: CASSPMNTGELFF. In DNA form, the CDR3 reads TGTGCTAGTAGCCCCATGAACACCGGGGAGCTGTTTTTT.

Here the CDR3 reads CASSELAGRGREQYF. The CDR3 coding sequence is TGTGCCAGCAGTGAATTGGCAGGGAGGGGTCGGGAGCAGTACTTC. This rearrangement joins TRBV2 to TRBJ2-7; 7 bases are a match to TRBD2. Germline V gives CDR1 SNHLY, CDR2 FYNNEI. Trimming removed 2 bases from V and 7 bases from J; junction bases left unmatched: 11. The CDR3 totals 15 residues.

This rearrangement joins TRBV7-2 to TRBJ2-2, with D perhaps TRBD2 (5 bases). The CDR3 is 16 amino acids. The V gene's germline CDR1 is SGHTA and CDR2 FQGNSA. The V end lost 5 bases, the J end lost 6 bases, and 19 bases lay between the germline ends. The DNA for the CDR3 is TGTGCCAGCAGCCCGACCTCTAGTCCACTAGCCGGGGAGCTGTTTTTT. Its protein is CASSPTSSPLAGELFF. The variable domain in full, completed from reference TRBV7-2 and TRBJ2-2, reads GAGVSQSPSNKVTEKGKDVELRCDPISGHTALYWYRQSLGQGLEFLIYFQGNSAPDKSGLPSDRFSAERTGGSVSTLTIQRTQQEDSAVYLCASSPTSSPLAGELFFGEGSRLTVL.

For the CDR3, the DNA is TGTGCCAGCAGCTTTGGGTACATGAACACTGAAGCTTTCTTT. Translation: CASSFGYMNTEAFF. The chain carries TRBV7-2 and TRBJ1-1; D gene ambiguous. CDR3 length: 14 amino acids. Trimming left V 3 bases short and J 0 bases short, with 8 bases between. Germline lookup yields CDR1 SGHTA and CDR2 FQGNSA.

Concerning this clone: The junction shows a germline mismatch at one end, possibly a read error. J is TRBJ2-7 and V is TRBV11-3, with TRBD2 matching 10 bases. The germline V gene has CDR1 SGHNT and CDR2 YENEEA. This CDR3 has 15 residues. CDR3 in amino acids: CASSLAGGGLYEQYF. CDR3 nucleotides: TGTGCCAGCAGTTTAGCGGGGGGTGGACTCTACGAGCAGTACTTC.

This clone is a singleton in its sample. The CDR3 DNA reads as TGTGCCAGCAGTTACCGGCAGGGGGAAAACTATGGCTACACCTTC. This sequence encodes CASSYRQGENYGYTF. The V gene is TRBV6-2 or TRBV6-3, the J gene TRBJ1-2; 7 nucleotides match TRBD1. V trimming: 2 bases; J trimming: 2 bases; junction bases outside the gene matches: 5. The CDR3 is 15 amino acids. The germline CDR1 and CDR2 sequences are MNHEY and SVGEGT.

This rearrangement joins TRBV5-1 to TRBJ1-1, with D unresolved. This CDR3 spans 13 amino acids. Germline lookup yields CDR1 SGHRS and CDR2 YFSETQ. V lost 3 bases and J lost 2, with 8 bases in between. As DNA, the CDR3 is TGCGCCAGCAGCTCCCAGGTTAACACTGAAGCTTTCTTT. Its protein is CASSSQVNTEAFF.

The chain is built from TRBV28 and TRBJ1-4; D not resolved. Germline CDR1 and CDR2: MDHEN and SYDVKM. The CDR3 loop spans 12 amino acids. Trimming left V 2 bases short and J 8 bases short, with 6 bases between. The CDR3 nucleotides are TGTGCCAGCAGTTTAGGAAAAGAAAAACTGTTTTTT. Amino acid sequence: CASSLGKEKLFF.

V gene TRBV7-2 combines with J gene TRBJ1-4; D possibly corresponds to TRBD1 (5 bases). The V and J ends lost 1 base and 6 bases respectively, with 9 bases between them. The CDR3 extends over 14 amino acids. Germline lookup yields CDR1 SGHTA and CDR2 FQGNSA. CDR3 loop: CASSLEWGDEKLFF. The CDR3, as DNA: TGTGCCAGCAGCTTAGAGTGGGGGGATGAAAAACTGTTTTTT.

The rearrangement uses TRBV6-2 or TRBV6-3 and TRBJ1-1; 8 bases agree with TRBD1. CDR1 and CDR2 from the germline V gene are MNHEY and SVGEGT. The CDR3 is made up of 13 amino acids. V was pared by 7 bases and J by 4 bases, with 5 bases of the junction left unmatched. CDR3 sequence reads: CASTPTGGTEAFF. The CDR3 DNA reads TGTGCCAGCACCCCAACAGGGGGCACTGAAGCTTTCTTT.

This chain connects TRBV19 to TRBJ1-6; 11 nucleotides align to TRBD1. The CDR3 runs to 14 residues. Looked up from germline, CDR1 is LNHDA and CDR2 is SQIVND (reference sequence). V gave up 5 bases and J gave up 10 bases; unmatched junction bases: 4. CDR3 sequence: CASSRTGGRSPLHF. The CDR3 DNA follows: TGTGCCAGTAGTCGGACAGGGGGCAGATCACCCCTCCACTTT.

This chain uses TRBV28 with TRBJ1-4; D possibly corresponds to TRBD1 (5 bases). CDR3 length equals 14 residues. Trimming removed 7 bases at V and 5 bases at J, with 14 bases between. From germline, CDR1 is MDHEN and CDR2 SYDVKM. In DNA, the CDR3 is TGTGCCAGCACCAGAGACAGCTACAATGAAAAACTGTTTTTT. This encodes CASTRDSYNEKLFF.